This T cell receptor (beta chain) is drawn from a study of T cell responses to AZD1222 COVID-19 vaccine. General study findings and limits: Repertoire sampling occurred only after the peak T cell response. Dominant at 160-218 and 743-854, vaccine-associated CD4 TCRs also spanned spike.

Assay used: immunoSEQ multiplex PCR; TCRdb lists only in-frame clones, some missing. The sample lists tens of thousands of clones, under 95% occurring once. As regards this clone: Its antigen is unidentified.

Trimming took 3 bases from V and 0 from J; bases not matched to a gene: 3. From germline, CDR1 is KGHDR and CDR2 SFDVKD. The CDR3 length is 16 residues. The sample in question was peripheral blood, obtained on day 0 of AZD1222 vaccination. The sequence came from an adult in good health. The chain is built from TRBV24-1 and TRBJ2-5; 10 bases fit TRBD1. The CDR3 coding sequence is TGTGCCACCAGTGATACGGGACAGGGGTACCAAGAGACCCAGTACTTC. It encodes CATSDTGQGYQETQYF.